The sequence of this T cell receptor (beta chain) was determined in a study of OX40 agonist ivuxolimab in advanced cancers. On this clone: The antigen remains undetermined.

Trimming took 4 bases from V and 3 from J, leaving 10 bases between them. The CDR3 has 13 residues. Germline assignment: CDR1 SNHLY and CDR2 FYNNEI. Study results and caveats: By week 6 at 0.1 to 3.0 mg/kg, blood CD4+ and CD8+ T cells had expanded clonally.

Some clones are missing from TCRdb's copy, which holds only in-frame ones; the method was immunoSEQ multiplex PCR. The top ten clones hold 30% to 45% of a sample with approximately 15,000 clones, roughly 77% of them seen once. J is TRBJ2-7 and V is TRBV2; maybe TRBD2 (6 bases). The receptor was derived from an adult with an advanced solid tumor such as melanoma, head and neck, liver or kidney cancer. Sequenced here: CD4+ or CD8+ T cells sorted from blood, sampled in a trial of the OX40 agonist ivuxolimab. The CDR3 nucleotides are TGTGCCAGCAGTGGGGAGGCCGGCTACGAGCAGTACTTC. Translated, it gives CASSGEAGYEQYF.